A selection of T cell receptor beta chains follows, all from one sample in a study of T-cell memory formation after mild COVID-19. MiXCR, run by TCRdb on the 5' RACE reads, gives a single entry per CDR3 protein. The data show 95,000 to 110,000 distinct CDR3 sequences, over 13% seen once. The sample taken for sequencing was PBMCs or a T cell subset sorted from them (not recorded which). These TCRs come from a man younger than 30 who had mild COVID-19 (a few samples of this study predate the infection). Cell type and time point are not known. Each CDR3 is given with its conserved first and last residue. A D gene is named only where the DNA matches it firmly. Clone size is given for some rows only: seen once, a few or many times, or a class if the clone is expanded.

D: -
V: TRBV29-1
J: TRBJ1-1
size: -
DNA: TGCAGCGCCGCCGGGGGTGAGGGGTACACTGAAGCTTTCTTT
CDR3: CSAAGGEGYTEAFF

D: -
V: TRBV4-1
J: TRBJ1-1
size: few
DNA: TGCGCCAGCAGCCAAGAGCCGGGGAACACTGAAGCTTTCTTT
CDR3: CASSQEPGNTEAFF

D: -
V: TRBV11-2
J: TRBJ2-1
size: few
DNA: TGTGCCAGCACTCATCGAGGCAATGAGCAGTTCTTC
CDR3: CASTHRGNEQFF

D: -
V: TRBV5-5
J: TRBJ2-4
size: -
DNA: TGTGCCAGCAGCTTGGGCAGGTCTCGGTACTTC
CDR3: CASSLGRSRYF

D: TRBD2
V: TRBV5-1
J: TRBJ2-7
size: -
DNA: TGCGCCAGCAGCTTGGGGTCTAGCGGGGGCCACATGACCTACGAGCAGTACTTC
CDR3: CASSLGSSGGHMTYEQYF

D: -
V: TRBV6-2/TRBV6-3
J: TRBJ1-4
size: once
DNA: TGTGCCAGCAGTCGCGGGCAGCAACTGTTTTTT
CDR3: CASSRGQQLFF

D: -
V: TRBV6-5
J: TRBJ2-5
size: -
DNA: TGTGCCAGCAGTTACTCGATTAGTTTCTCGGGGCCGGAAGAGACCCAGTACTTC
CDR3: CASSYSISFSGPEETQYF

D: -
V: TRBV6-2/TRBV6-3
J: TRBJ1-1
size: -
DNA: TGTGCCAGCAGTTACTCGCTAGCGGGTGAAGCTTTCTTT
CDR3: CASSYSLAGEAFF

D: -
V: TRBV29-1
J: TRBJ2-7
size: few
DNA: TGCAGCGTTGGGGGGGACCCTTCCTACGAGCAGTACTTC
CDR3: CSVGGDPSYEQYF

D: -
V: TRBV29-1
J: TRBJ1-1
size: -
DNA: TGCACGGCAGGGGACACTGAAGCTTTCTTT
CDR3: CTAGDTEAFF

D: -
V: TRBV7-7
J: TRBJ2-1
size: -
DNA: TGTGCCAGCAGCTTAGGCGATCCGAATGAGCAGTTCTTC
CDR3: CASSLGDPNEQFF

D: TRBD1
V: TRBV12-5
J: TRBJ2-1
size: many
DNA: TGTGCTAGTGGCCGCGGACAGGGGGCGGTCTATGAGCAGTTCTTC
CDR3: CASGRGQGAVYEQFF

D: TRBD2
V: TRBV7-2
J: TRBJ2-3
size: -
DNA: TGTGCCAGCAGCATTAGCGGGACTAGCACAGATACGCAGTATTTT
CDR3: CASSISGTSTDTQYF

D: -
V: TRBV2
J: TRBJ2-2
size: -
DNA: TGTGCCAGCAGTGAATCAGGCCTAACCGGGGAGCTGTTTTTT
CDR3: CASSESGLTGELFF

D: TRBD1
V: TRBV6-2/TRBV6-3
J: TRBJ1-1
size: -
DNA: TGTGCCAGCAGTCCAGGGGGAGAAACTGAAGCTTTCTTT
CDR3: CASSPGGETEAFF

D: -
V: TRBV20-1
J: TRBJ2-5
size: few
DNA: TGCAGTCTAACAGGGATTAGGGGGATCGATTGGGAGACCCAGTACTTC
CDR3: CSLTGIRGIDWETQYF

D: -
V: TRBV20-1
J: TRBJ1-4
size: few
DNA: TGCAGTGCTAGAGACGGAATACTTATTGAAAAACTGTTTTTT
CDR3: CSARDGILIEKLFF

D: -
V: TRBV4-2
J: TRBJ2-2
size: few
DNA: TGTGCCAGCAGCCCTATTCCAGCAAGAAGCACCGGGGAGCTGTTTTTT
CDR3: CASSPIPARSTGELFF

D: TRBD1
V: TRBV20-1
J: TRBJ2-7
size: -
DNA: TGCAGGACCTTCGACAGGGTTCGCGTGGCCGAGCAGTACTTC
CDR3: CRTFDRVRVAEQYF

D: TRBD2
V: TRBV9
J: TRBJ2-1
size: -
DNA: TGTGCCAGCAAAGGGGAGGGGCAGAATTACAATGAGCAGTTCTTC
CDR3: CASKGEGQNYNEQFF

D: -
V: TRBV4-1
J: TRBJ2-7
size: few
DNA: TGCGCCAGCAGCCAAGATATAGGGTTATACGAGCAGTACTTC
CDR3: CASSQDIGLYEQYF

D: -
V: TRBV4-2
J: TRBJ2-5
size: few
DNA: TGTGCCAGCAGCCAAGATCTGGCTGGGGTAGAAGAGACCCAGTACTTC
CDR3: CASSQDLAGVEETQYF

D: -
V: TRBV19
J: TRBJ1-1
size: few
DNA: TGTGCCAGTATGGCAGGGCTATTCATGAACACTGAAGCTTTCTTT
CDR3: CASMAGLFMNTEAFF

D: TRBD1
V: TRBV6-4
J: TRBJ1-1
size: -
DNA: TGTGCCAGCAGTAAAACAGGGGGGAACACTGAAGCTTTCTTT
CDR3: CASSKTGGNTEAFF

D: -
V: TRBV2
J: TRBJ2-1
size: -
DNA: TGTGCCAGCATTAGCAATGAGCAGTTCTTC
CDR3: CASISNEQFF

D: -
V: TRBV27
J: TRBJ2-7
size: few
DNA: TGTGCCAGCGGGGTGCCCGAGCAGTACTTC
CDR3: CASGVPEQYF

D: TRBD1
V: TRBV7-3
J: TRBJ1-1
size: few
DNA: TGTGCCAGCAGCCTAGGACAGGGGTTGGGCACTGAAGCTTTCTTT
CDR3: CASSLGQGLGTEAFF

D: -
V: TRBV10-3
J: TRBJ1-2
size: few
DNA: TGTGCCATCAGTGACGGCAGCCCCGGCTACACCTTC
CDR3: CAISDGSPGYTF

D: -
V: TRBV6-5
J: TRBJ2-3
size: -
DNA: TGTGCCAGCAGTGGGGGGTGGGCTAGCACAGATACGCAGTATTTT
CDR3: CASSGGWASTDTQYF

D: TRBD2
V: TRBV24-1
J: TRBJ2-5
size: few
DNA: TGTGCCACCAGTGATTTGGCGGGGGTTGCGGGAGAGACCCAGTACTTC
CDR3: CATSDLAGVAGETQYF

D: -
V: TRBV19
J: TRBJ1-1
size: -
DNA: TGTGCCAGTAGTATCCCTGACGAAGCTTTCTTT
CDR3: CASSIPDEAFF

D: -
V: TRBV5-4
J: TRBJ1-2
size: -
DNA: TGTGCCAGCAGCTTACAGGGAACCTACACCTTC
CDR3: CASSLQGTYTF

D: -
V: TRBV4-1
J: TRBJ1-6
size: few
DNA: TGCGCCAGCAGCCAAGTCGAGGGGATGGGGAATTCACCCCTCCACTTT
CDR3: CASSQVEGMGNSPLHF

D: -
V: TRBV20-1
J: TRBJ2-5
size: many
DNA: TGCAGTGCTAGAAGGGGTGGAGTTGGACAAGAGACCCAGTACTTC
CDR3: CSARRGGVGQETQYF

D: TRBD1
V: TRBV4-1
J: TRBJ2-7
size: -
DNA: TGCGCCAGCAGCCTATCCGGGACAGGGAACGGCGAGCAGTACTTC
CDR3: CASSLSGTGNGEQYF

D: TRBD1
V: TRBV5-6
J: TRBJ1-6
size: -
DNA: TGTGCCAGCAGCTCGGGACAGGGAATTTCACCCCTCCACTTT
CDR3: CASSSGQGISPLHF

D: -
V: TRBV7-9
J: TRBJ2-7
size: -
DNA: TGTGCCAGCAGCTTAGCGGGCCAGCCACGCGAGCAGTACTTC
CDR3: CASSLAGQPREQYF

D: -
V: TRBV4-1
J: TRBJ1-4
size: -
DNA: TGCGCCAGCAGCCCCTTGGGGGTTGGTATGGAAAAACTGTTTTTT
CDR3: CASSPLGVGMEKLFF

D: -
V: TRBV3-1
J: TRBJ1-1
size: -
DNA: TGTGCCAGCAGCCCTTCTCAGGGGAGGGACACTGAAGCTTTCTTT
CDR3: CASSPSQGRDTEAFF

D: -
V: TRBV19
J: TRBJ2-3
size: -
DNA: TGTGCCAGTAGTACCTGGCTCACAAGCCAGGCCGATACGCAGTATTTT
CDR3: CASSTWLTSQADTQYF

D: -
V: TRBV9
J: TRBJ1-2
size: -
DNA: TGTGCCAGCAGCGTAGCTTTGGACACCTATGGCTACACCTTC
CDR3: CASSVALDTYGYTF